This TCR beta chain was documented in a study of shared clonotypes between healthy human individuals (dated by TCRdb to the early 2020s). Background on the whole study: A few men and two women, aged 18 to 49 years, made up the cohort. For each donor, three plates each were used for CD4 naive and CD4 memory, two plates were used for CD8 naive, and one plate was used for CD8 memory. Blood TCR repertoires of five healthy adults were deeply sequenced to estimate repertoire size and the extent of clonotype sharing between individuals. To increase sequencing depth and limit assay-specific biases, different laboratories used diverse techniques to prepare libraries and sequence TCR repertoires. Each donor's leukapheresis produced roughly between roughly 0.9 and 9 billion PBMCs. Broader findings and caveats from the paper: Sharing across a handful of donors was observed for around 4.8% of naive CD4, less than 4% of naive CD8, 2% to 2.5% of memory CD4, and roughly 0.4% of memory CD8 clonotypes. Sampling was limited to blood, and TCR repertoires in tissue likely differ from TCR repertoires in blood. Clonotypes shared by all four sorted-subset donors showed higher generation probabilities than non-shared clonotypes. Naive subsets generally had larger estimated clonotype richness than memory subsets did. The genetic and exposure-history diversity represented was limited by the small number of donors. Rarefaction of sorted-subset datasets indicated incomplete sequencing despite the large sequencing depth. Based on pairwise subsampling, the degree of clonotype sharing among donors was expected to be affected by sequencing depth.

Donors were healthy HIV-negative adults with no recently reported acute infections or vaccinations. Every donor was a Caucasian adult residing in Nashville, Tennessee, USA. CD4+ T cells were enriched by magnetic negative selection; naive cells were then positively selected on CD45RA, and the negative fraction formed the memory subset. Blood was collected by leukapheresis, and PBMCs were isolated by Ficoll-Histopaque density gradient centrifugation and then cryopreserved in liquid nitrogen vapor phase. Analytical flow cytometry was used to check the purity and quantity of every magnetically sorted T cell population. Each sorted fraction had its genomic DNA isolated and then quantified by UV absorbance on a Nanodrop 2000c. Unmatched junction bases come to 7, with V trimmed by 6 bases and J by 4 bases. The CDR3 has 14 amino acids, counting the end cysteine and phenylalanine. Only the CDR3 portion is preserved as DNA: 42 bases, with reading frame beginning at the first base. Via the germline V gene, CDR1 is SGHTA and CDR2 FQGTGA.

Details on this clone: Its specific antigen is unknown. The input lacks base qualities; no much larger clone sits a single base away. In the same sample, other DNA sequences code for this CDR3.

Using the deep immunoSEQ assay, multiplex PCR amplified TCR CDR3 regions from genomic DNA. Extracted genomic DNA from each cell subset was distributed evenly across all wells of several immunoSEQ 96-well plates, and each plate was treated as a replicate. For sorted subsets, each replicate PCR was loaded with roughly 190 ng genomic DNA, equivalent to about 33,000 T cell genomes. The purified libraries were quantified using a Qubit 3.0 fluorometer, sized with a Bioanalyzer 2100, and then quantified again using the KAPA Library Quantification kit. Every immunoSEQ 96-well plate was sequenced on a separate single-read 150-cycle Illumina NextSeq 550 flow cell. Processing in the source paper ran as follows. Because the immunoSEQ output held only junctional sequences and lacked quality scores, the filtering could not match the filtering applied to full-length reads. Sequences were annotated with PyIR, a Python wrapper for IgBLAST v1.9, and V/J genes and CDR3 were assigned using IMGT germline references. Reads were removed for weak V/J assignments (E-value above 1e-6), missing CDR3, stop codons, out-of-frame junctions, or ambiguous translated residues. V3J clonotypes were defined by identical inferred V gene, J gene, and CDR3 amino acid sequence. Percentage overlap between repertoires was calculated by dividing the number of shared unique clonotypes by the size of the smaller repertoire. Richness of each repertoire was evaluated using RTK rarefaction, the Chao1 estimator, and Recon v2.1 estimates of unobserved clonotypes. For all TCRbeta clonotypes obtained by the gDNA method from a handful of donors, generation probabilities were computed with OLGA. In its TCRdb copy, this immuneACCESS table keeps in-frame sequences only and misses some clones. Where compared with another copy, unresolved V genes explain less than half of these, and the others have no known cause. V, J and clone size are those of that table, while D and trimming were read from the DNA. Across this sample there are 300,000 to 400,000 clones, with around four fifths seen only once. The leading ten clones occupy 10% of the sample.

This sequence originates from a man in his thirties or forties in good health. The sequencing sample was made of memory CD4+ T cells sorted from blood. In light of the paper, this sample's cell subset or site label describes: CD45RA-negative fraction. The chain joins TRBV7-3 to TRBJ2-7, and 9 junctional nucleotides match TRBD2. CDR3 sequence: CASSRAGGPYEQYF. The nucleotide sequence reads as follows: TGTGCCAGCAGTAGGGCGGGAGGGCCTTACGAGCAGTACTTC.